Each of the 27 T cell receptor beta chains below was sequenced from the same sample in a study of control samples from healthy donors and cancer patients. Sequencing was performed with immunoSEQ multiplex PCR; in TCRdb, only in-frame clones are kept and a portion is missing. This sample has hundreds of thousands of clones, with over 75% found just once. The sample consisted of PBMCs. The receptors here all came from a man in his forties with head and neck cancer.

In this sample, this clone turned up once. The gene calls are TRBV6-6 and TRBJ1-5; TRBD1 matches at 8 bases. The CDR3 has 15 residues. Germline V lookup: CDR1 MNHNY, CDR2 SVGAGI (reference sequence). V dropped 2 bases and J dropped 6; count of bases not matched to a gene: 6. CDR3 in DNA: TGTGCCAGCAGTTACGGGGGACAGGTTAGTCAGCCCCAGCATTTT. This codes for CASSYGGQVSQPQHF.

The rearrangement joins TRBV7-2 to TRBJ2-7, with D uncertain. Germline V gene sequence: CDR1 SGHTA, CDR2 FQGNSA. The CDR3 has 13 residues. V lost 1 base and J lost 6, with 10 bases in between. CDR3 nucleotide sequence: TGTGCCAGCAGCTTAGTTAGCTCGGGCGAGCAGTACTTC. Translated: CASSLVSSGEQYF. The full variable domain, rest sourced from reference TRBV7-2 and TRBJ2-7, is GAGVSQSPSNKVTEKGKDVELRCDPISGHTALYWYRQSLGQGLEFLIYFQGNSAPDKSGLPSDRFSAERTGGSVSTLTIQRTQQEDSAVYLCASSLVSSGEQYFGPGTRLTVT.

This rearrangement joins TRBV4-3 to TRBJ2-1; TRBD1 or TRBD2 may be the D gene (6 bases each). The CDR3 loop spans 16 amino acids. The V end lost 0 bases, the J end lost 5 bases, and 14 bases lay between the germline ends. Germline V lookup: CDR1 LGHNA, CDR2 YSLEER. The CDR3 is CASSQEWGGGHNEQFF. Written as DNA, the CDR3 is TGCGCCAGCAGCCAAGAATGGGGTGGGGGGCACAATGAGCAGTTCTTC.

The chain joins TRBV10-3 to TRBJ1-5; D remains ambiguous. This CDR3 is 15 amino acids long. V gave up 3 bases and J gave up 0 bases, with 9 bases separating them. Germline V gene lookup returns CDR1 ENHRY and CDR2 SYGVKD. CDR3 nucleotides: TGTGCCATCAGTGAAACGTCGAATAGCAATCAGCCCCAGCATTTT. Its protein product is CAISETSNSNQPQHF.

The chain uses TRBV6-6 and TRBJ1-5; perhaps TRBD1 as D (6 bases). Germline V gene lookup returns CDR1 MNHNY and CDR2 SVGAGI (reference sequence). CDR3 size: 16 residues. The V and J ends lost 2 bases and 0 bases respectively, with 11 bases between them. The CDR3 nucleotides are TGTGCCAGCAGTTACCTGGGGGCTGATAGCAATCAGCCCCAGCATTTT. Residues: CASSYLGADSNQPQHF.

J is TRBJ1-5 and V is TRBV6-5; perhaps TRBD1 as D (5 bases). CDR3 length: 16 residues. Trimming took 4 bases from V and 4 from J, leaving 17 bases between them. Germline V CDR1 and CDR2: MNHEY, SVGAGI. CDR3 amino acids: CASSLLLTGQNQPQHF. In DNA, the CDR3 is TGTGCCAGCAGTTTGTTACTCACAGGTCAAAATCAGCCCCAGCATTTT.

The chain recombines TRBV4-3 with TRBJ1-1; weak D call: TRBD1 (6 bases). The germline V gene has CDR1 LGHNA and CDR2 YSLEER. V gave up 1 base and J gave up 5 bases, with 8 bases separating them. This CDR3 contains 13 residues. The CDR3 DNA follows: TGCGCCAGCAGCCAAGCAGGGGTTACTGAAGCTTTCTTT. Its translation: CASSQAGVTEAFF.

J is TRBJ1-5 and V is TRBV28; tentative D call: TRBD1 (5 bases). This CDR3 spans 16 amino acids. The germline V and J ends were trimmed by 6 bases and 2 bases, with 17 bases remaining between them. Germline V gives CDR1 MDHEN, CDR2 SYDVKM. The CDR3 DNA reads TGTGCCAGCAGCCTGACCACACCGGGGGGCAATCAGCCCCAGCATTTT. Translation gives CASSLTTPGGNQPQHF.

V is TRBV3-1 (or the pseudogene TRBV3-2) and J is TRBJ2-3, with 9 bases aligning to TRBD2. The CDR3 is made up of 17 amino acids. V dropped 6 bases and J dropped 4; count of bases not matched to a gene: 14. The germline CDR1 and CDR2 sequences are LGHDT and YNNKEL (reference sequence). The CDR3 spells CASRQLLPSGNADTQYF. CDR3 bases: TGTGCCAGCAGACAGTTACTCCCTAGCGGGAACGCAGATACGCAGTATTTT.

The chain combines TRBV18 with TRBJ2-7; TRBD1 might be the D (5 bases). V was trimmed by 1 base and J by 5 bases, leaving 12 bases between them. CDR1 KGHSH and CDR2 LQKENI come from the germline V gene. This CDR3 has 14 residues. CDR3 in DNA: TGTGCCAGCTCACCACTCAGGGAAAGACACGAGCAGTACTTC. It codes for CASSPLRERHEQYF.

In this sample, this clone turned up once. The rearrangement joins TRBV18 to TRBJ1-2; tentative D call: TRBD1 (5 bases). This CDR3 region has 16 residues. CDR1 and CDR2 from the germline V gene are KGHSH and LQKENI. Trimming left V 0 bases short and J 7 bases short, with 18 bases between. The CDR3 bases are TGTGCCAGCTCACCACCAGGGCAGGGCATTAGGAGTGGCTACACCTTC. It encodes CASSPPGQGIRSGYTF. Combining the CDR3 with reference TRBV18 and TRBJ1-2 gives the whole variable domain NAGVMQNPRHLVRRRGQEARLRCSPMKGHSHVYWYRQLPEEGLKFMVYLQKENIIDESGMPKERFSAEFPKEGPSILRIQQVVRGDSAAYFCASSPPGQGIRSGYTFGSGTRLTVV.

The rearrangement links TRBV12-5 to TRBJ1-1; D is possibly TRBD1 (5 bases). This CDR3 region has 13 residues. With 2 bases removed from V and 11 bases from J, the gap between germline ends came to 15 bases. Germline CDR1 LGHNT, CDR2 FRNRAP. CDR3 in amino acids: CASGLNEGKEAFF. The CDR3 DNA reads TGTGCTAGTGGTTTGAATGAGGGGAAGGAGGCTTTCTTT. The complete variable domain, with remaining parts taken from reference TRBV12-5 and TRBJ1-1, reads DARVTQTPRHKVTEMGQEVTMRCQPILGHNTVFWYRQTMMQGLELLAYFRNRAPLDDSGMPKDRFSAEMPDATLATLKIQPSEPRDSAVYFCASGLNEGKEAFFGQGTRLTVV.

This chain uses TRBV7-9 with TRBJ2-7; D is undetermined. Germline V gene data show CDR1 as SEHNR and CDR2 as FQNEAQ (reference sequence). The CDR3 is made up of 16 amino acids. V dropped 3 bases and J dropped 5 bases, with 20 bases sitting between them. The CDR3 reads CASSFYTEPGADEQYF. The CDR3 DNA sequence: TGTGCCAGCAGCTTTTATACCGAGCCAGGTGCCGACGAGCAGTACTTC.

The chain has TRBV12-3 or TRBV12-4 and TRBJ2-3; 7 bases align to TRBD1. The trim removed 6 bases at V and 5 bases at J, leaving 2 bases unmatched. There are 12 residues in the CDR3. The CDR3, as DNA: TGTGCCAGCAGGGGGGACAGAGATACGCAGTATTTT. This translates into CASRGDRDTQYF.

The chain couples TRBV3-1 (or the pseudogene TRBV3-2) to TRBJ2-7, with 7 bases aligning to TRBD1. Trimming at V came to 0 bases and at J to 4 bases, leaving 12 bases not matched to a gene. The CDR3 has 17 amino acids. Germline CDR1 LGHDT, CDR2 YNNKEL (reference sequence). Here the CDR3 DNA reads TGTGCCAGCAGCCAAGATACGCTCGGGACAGAAATTTACGAGCAGTACTTC. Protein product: CASSQDTLGTEIYEQYF.

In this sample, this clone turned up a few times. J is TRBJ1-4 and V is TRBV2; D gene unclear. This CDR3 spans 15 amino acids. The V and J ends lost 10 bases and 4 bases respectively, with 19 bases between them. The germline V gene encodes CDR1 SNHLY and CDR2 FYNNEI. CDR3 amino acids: CATRREGGGNEKLFF. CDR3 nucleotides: TGTGCCACACGCCGGGAGGGAGGAGGTAATGAAAAACTGTTTTTT.

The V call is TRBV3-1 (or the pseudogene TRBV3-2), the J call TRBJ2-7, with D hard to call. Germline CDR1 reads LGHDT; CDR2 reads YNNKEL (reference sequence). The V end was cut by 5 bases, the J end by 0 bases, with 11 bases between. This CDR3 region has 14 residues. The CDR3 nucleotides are TGTGCCAGCAGCTCCGAGTTGGCCTCCTACGAGCAGTACTTC. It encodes CASSSELASYEQYF.

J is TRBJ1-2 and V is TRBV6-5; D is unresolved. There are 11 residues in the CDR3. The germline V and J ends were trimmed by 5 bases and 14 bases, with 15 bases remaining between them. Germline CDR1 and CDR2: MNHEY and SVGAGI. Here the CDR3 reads CASSTTHERTF. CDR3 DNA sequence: TGTGCCAGCAGTACCACCCATGAGCGGACCTTC.

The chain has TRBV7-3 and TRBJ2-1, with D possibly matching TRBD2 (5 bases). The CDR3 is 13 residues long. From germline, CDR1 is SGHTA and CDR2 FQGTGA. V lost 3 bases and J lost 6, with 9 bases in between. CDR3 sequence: CASSFPGVNEQFF. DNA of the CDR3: TGTGCCAGCAGCTTCCCCGGGGTCAATGAGCAGTTCTTC.

The CDR3: CASTHKSAGMSSYEQYF. The CDR3 nucleotides read TGTGCCAGCACCCATAAAAGTGCGGGGATGAGCTCCTACGAGCAGTACTTC. The V gene is TRBV9, the J gene TRBJ2-7; D is perhaps TRBD2 (6 bases). The V and J ends lost 6 bases and 0 bases respectively, with 22 bases between them. This CDR3 contains 17 residues. Germline-derived CDR1 and CDR2 are SGDLS and YYNGEE.

As DNA, the CDR3 is TGTGCCAGCACCTCCAATGTGCTAGAGCTGTATGGCTACACCTTC. Translation: CASTSNVLELYGYTF. The chain uses TRBV11-2 and TRBJ1-2, with unresolved D. The germline V gene encodes CDR1 SGHAT and CDR2 FQNNGV. V lost 7 bases to trimming and J lost 5 bases, with 20 bases between them. This CDR3 has 15 residues.

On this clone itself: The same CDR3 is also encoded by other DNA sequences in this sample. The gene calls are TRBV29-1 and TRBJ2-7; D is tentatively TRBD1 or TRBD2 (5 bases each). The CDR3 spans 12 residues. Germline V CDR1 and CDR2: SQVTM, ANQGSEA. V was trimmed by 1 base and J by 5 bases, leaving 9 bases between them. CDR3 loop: CSVEVRGDEQYF. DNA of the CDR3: TGCAGCGTTGAAGTACGAGGGGACGAGCAGTACTTC.

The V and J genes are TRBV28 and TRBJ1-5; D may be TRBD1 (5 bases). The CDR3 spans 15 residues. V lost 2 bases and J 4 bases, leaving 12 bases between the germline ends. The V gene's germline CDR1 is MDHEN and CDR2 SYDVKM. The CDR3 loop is CASSLDQGGNQPQHF. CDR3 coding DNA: TGTGCCAGCAGTTTAGACCAGGGAGGGAATCAGCCCCAGCATTTT.

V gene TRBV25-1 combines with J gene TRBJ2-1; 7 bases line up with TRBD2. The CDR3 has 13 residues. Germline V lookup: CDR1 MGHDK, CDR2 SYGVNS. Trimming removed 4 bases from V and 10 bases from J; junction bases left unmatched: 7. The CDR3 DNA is TGTGCCAGCAGTGGGATTTCAGCGGGGGAGCAGTTCTTC. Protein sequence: CASSGISAGEQFF.

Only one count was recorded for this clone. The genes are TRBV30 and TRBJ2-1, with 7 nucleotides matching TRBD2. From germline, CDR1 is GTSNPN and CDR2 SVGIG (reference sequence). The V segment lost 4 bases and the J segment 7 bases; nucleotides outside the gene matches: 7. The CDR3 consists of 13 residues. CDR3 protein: CAWNVGLMNEQFF. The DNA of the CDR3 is TGTGCCTGGAACGTGGGACTAATGAATGAGCAGTTCTTC. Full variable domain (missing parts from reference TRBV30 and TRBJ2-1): SQTIHQWPATLVQPVGSPLSLECTVEGTSNPNLYWYRQAAGRGLQLLFYSVGIGQISSEVPQNLSASRPQDRQFILSSKKLLLSDSGFYLCAWNVGLMNEQFFGPGTRLTVL.

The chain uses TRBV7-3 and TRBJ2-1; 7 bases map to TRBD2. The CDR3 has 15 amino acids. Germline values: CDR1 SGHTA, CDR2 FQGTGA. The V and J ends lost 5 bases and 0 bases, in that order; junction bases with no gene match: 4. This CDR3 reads CASSRGGSSYNEQFF. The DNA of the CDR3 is TGTGCCAGCAGCCGCGGGGGTAGCTCCTACAATGAGCAGTTCTTC.

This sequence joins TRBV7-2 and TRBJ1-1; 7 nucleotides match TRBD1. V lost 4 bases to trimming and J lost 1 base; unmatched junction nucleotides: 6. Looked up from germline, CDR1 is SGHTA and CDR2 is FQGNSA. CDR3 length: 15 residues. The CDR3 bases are TGTGCCAGCAGCTACAGGACAGGCTCGAACACTGAAGCTTTCTTT. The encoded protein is CASSYRTGSNTEAFF.